This TCR beta chain was captured by sequencing in a study of T cells in women clearing cervical HPV infection. Germline assignment: CDR1 LNHNV and CDR2 YYDKDF (reference sequence). The J segment lost 2 bases and the V segment lost 1 base, leaving 4 bases of the junction unmatched. The CDR3 totals 16 residues. Regarding this clone: The sequence runs out 3 residues before the end of the CDR3; the remainder is reconstructed from the germline J gene.

Sequenced by immunoSEQ multiplex PCR; TCRdb stores in-frame clones only, minus some. The sample's table shows 25,000 to 30,000 clones. The source material was blood buffy coat. This rearrangement joins TRBV15 to TRBJ2-1; TRBD2 matches at 8 bases. This TCR was sampled from a woman aged 18 to 75 with a cervical HPV16 infection that either progressed to CIN3+ or cleared (not recorded which). The DNA read from the CDR3 is TGTGCCACCAGCAGAGGTAGCGGGGTGACCTACAATGAG. This codes for CATSRGSGVTYNE. The full CDR3 reads CATSRGSGVTYNEQFF.